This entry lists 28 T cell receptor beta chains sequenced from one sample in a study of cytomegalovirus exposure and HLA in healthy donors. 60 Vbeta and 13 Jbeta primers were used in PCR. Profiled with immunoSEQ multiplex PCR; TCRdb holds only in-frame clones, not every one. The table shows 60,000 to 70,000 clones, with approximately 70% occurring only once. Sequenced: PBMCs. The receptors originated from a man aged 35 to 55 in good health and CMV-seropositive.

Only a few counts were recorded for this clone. The CDR3 is CASSQVPGQVYSGGNTQYF. The CDR3 nucleotides read TGCGCCAGCAGCCAAGTCCCGGGACAGGTCTATTCTGGAGGAAATACGCAGTATTTT. The chain has TRBV4-1 and TRBJ2-3; the match to TRBD1 covers 8 bases. CDR1 is MGHRA and CDR2 is YSYEKL in the germline V gene. The CDR3 runs to 19 residues. V lost 1 base to trimming and J lost 7 bases; unmatched junction nucleotides: 19.

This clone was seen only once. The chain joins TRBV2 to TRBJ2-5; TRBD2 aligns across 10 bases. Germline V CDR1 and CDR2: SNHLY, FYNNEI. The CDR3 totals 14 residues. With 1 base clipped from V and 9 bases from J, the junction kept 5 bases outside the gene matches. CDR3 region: CASSEGLAGVSQYF. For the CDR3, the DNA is TGTGCCAGCAGTGAAGGGCTAGCGGGAGTGTCCCAGTACTTC.

The CDR3, as DNA: TGCGCCAGCAGCCAAGATATACCGGGAACAAATGAGCAGTTCTTC. Translating gives CASSQDIPGTNEQFF. V gene TRBV4-3 combines with J gene TRBJ2-1, with D perhaps matching TRBD2 (5 bases). The CDR3 has 15 amino acids. In germline, CDR1 is LGHNA, CDR2 YSLEER. V lost 0 bases to trimming and J lost 7 bases, with 13 bases between them.

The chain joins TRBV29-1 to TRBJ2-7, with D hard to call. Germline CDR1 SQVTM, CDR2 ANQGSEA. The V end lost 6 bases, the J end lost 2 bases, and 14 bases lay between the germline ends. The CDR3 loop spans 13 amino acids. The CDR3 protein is CSVEILGTYEQYF. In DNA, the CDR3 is TGCAGCGTAGAGATCCTAGGCACCTACGAGCAGTACTTC.

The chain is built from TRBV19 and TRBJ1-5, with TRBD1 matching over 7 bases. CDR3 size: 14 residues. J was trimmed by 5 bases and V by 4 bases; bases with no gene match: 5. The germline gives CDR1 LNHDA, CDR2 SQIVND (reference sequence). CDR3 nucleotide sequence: TGTGCCAGTAGTACCACAGGGGACCATCAGCCCCAGCATTTT. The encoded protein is CASSTTGDHQPQHF.

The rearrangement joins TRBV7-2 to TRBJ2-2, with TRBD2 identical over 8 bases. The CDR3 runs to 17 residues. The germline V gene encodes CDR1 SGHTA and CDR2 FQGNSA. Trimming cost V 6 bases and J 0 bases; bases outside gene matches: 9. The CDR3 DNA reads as TGTGCCAGCAGTCCGAGAACTAGCGGAACGAACACCGGGGAGCTGTTTTTT. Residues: CASSPRTSGTNTGELFF.

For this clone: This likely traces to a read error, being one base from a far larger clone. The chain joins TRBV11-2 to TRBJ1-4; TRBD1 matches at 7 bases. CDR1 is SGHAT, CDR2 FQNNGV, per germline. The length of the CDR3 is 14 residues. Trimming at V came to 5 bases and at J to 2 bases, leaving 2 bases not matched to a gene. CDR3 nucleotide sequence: TGTGCCAGCAGCCCGGGACAGACTAATGAAAAACTGTTTTTT. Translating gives CASSPGQTNEKLFF.

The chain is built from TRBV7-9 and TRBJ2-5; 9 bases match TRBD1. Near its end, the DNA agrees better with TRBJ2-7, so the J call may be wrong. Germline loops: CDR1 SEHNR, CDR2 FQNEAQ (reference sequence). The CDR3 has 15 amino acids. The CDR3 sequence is CASSSPGQGTYEQYF. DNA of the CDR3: TGTGCCAGCAGCTCCCCGGGACAGGGCACCTACGAGCAGTACTTC.

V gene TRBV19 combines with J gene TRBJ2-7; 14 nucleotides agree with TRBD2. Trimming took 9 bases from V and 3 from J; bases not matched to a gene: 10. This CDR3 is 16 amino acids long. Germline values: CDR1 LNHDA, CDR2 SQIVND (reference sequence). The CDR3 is CASRGRTSGRSYEQYF. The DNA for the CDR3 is TGTGCCAGCCGGGGAAGGACTAGCGGGAGGAGCTACGAGCAGTACTTC. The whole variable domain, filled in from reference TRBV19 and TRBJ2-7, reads DGGITQSPKYLFRKEGQNVTLSCEQNLNHDAMYWYRQDPGQGLRLIYYSQIVNDFQKGDIAEGYSVSREKKESFPLTVTSAQKNPTAFYLCASRGRTSGRSYEQYFGPGTRLTVT.

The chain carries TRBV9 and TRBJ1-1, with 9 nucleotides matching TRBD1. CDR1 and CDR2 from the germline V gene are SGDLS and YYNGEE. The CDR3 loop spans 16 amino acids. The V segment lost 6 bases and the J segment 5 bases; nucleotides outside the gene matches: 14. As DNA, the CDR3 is TGTGCCAGCAAGGGGGCCCACCGGGACAGGGTTACTGAAGCTTTCTTT. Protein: CASKGAHRDRVTEAFF.

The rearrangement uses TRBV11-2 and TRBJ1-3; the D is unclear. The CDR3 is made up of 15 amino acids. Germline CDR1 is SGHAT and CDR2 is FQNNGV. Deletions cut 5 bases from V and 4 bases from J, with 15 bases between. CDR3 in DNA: TGTGCCAGCAGCCCTTTTCAGGCGGGCGGAAACACCATATATTTT. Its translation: CASSPFQAGGNTIYF.

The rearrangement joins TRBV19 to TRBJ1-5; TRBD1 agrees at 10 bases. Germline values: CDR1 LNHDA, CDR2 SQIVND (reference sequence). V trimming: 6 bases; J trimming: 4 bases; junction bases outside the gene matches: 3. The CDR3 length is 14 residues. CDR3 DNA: TGTGCCAGTAGCCGGGGACAGGGGAATCAGCCCCAGCATTTT. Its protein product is CASSRGQGNQPQHF.

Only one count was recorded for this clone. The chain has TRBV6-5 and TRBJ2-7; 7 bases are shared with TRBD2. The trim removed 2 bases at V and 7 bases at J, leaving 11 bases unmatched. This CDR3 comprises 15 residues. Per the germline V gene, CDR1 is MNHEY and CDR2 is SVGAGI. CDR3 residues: CASSYKTSRKLEQYF. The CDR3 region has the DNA TGTGCCAGCAGTTACAAGACTAGCCGAAAACTAGAGCAGTACTTC.

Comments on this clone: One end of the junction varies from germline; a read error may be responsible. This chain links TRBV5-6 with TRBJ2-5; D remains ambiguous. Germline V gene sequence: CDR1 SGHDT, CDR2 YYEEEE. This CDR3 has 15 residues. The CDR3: CASKRVDAQQGTQYF. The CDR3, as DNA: TGTGCCAGCAAGCGCGTGGATGCACAACAAGGGACCCAGTACTTC.

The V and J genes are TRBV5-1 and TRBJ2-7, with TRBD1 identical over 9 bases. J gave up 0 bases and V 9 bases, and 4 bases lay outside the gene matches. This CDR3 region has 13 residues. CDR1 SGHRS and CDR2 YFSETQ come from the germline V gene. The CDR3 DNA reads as TGCGCCACCGGGACAGGGAGCTCCTACGAGCAGTACTTC. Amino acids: CATGTGSSYEQYF.

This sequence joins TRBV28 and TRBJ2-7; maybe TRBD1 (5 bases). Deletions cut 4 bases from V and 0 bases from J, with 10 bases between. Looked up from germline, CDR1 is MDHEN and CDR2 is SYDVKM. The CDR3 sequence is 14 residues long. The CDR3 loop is CASSSHDSSYEQYF. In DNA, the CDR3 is TGTGCCAGCAGTTCCCACGACAGCTCCTACGAGCAGTACTTC. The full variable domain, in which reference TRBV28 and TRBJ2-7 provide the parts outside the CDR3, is DVKVTQSSRYLVKRTGEKVFLECVQDMDHENMFWYRQDPGLGLRLIYFSYDVKMKEKGDIPEGYSVSREKKERFSLILESASTNQTSMYLCASSSHDSSYEQYFGPGTRLTVT.

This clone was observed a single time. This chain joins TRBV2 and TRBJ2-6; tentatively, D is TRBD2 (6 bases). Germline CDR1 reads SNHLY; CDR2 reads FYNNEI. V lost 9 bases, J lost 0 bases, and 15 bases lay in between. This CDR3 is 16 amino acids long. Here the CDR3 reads CASCRDSGSGANVLTF. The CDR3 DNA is TGTGCCAGTTGTCGGGACTCTGGCTCTGGGGCCAACGTCCTGACTTTC. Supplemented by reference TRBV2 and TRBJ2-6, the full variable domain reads EPEVTQTPSHQVTQMGQEVILRCVPISNHLYFYWYRQILGQKVEFLVSFYNNEISEKSEIFDDQFSVERPDGSNFTLKIRSTKLEDSAMYFCASCRDSGSGANVLTFGAGSRLTVL.

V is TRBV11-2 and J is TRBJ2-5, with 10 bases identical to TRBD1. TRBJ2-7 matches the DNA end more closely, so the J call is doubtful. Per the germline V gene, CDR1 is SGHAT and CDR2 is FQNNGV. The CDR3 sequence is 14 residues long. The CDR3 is CASSAGQGAYEQYF. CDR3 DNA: TGTGCCAGCAGCGCCGGACAGGGGGCCTACGAGCAGTACTTC.

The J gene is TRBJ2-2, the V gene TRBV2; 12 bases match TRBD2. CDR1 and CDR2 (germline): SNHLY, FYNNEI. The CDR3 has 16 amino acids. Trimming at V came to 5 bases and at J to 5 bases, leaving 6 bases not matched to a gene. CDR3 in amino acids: CASSSLAGGQTGELFF. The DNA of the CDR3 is TGTGCCAGCAGTTCCCTAGCGGGGGGGCAAACCGGGGAGCTGTTTTTT.

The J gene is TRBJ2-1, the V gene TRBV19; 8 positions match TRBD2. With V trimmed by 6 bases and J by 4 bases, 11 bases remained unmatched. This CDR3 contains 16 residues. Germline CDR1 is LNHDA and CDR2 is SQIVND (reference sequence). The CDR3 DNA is TGTGCCAGTAGCCTCCTGAGCGGGAGAGTATACAATGAGCAGTTCTTC. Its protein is CASSLLSGRVYNEQFF.

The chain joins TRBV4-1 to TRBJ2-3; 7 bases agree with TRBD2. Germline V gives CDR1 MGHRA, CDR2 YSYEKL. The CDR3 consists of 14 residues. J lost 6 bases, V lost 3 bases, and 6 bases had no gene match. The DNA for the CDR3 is TGCGCCAGCAGCCAGTGGGGGGGACCTGATACGCAGTATTTT. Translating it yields CASSQWGGPDTQYF.

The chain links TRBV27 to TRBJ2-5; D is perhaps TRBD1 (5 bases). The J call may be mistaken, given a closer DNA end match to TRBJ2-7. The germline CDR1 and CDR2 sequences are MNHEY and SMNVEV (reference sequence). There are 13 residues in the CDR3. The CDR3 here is CASSPQDRYEQYF. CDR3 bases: TGTGCCAGCAGCCCACAGGACCGATACGAGCAGTACTTC.

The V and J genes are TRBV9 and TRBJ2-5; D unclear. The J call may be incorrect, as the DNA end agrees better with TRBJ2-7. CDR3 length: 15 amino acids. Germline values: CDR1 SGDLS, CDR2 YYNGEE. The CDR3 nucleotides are TGTGCCAGCAGCGTAGTCGGTTCCCCGTACTACGAGCAGTACTTC. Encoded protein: CASSVVGSPYYEQYF.

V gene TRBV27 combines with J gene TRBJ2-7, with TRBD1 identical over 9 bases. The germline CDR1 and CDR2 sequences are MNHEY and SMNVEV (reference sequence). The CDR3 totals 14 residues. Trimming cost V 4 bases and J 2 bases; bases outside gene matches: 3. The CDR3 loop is CASSYRGPTYEQYF. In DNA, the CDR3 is TGTGCCAGCAGTTACAGGGGGCCGACCTACGAGCAGTACTTC.

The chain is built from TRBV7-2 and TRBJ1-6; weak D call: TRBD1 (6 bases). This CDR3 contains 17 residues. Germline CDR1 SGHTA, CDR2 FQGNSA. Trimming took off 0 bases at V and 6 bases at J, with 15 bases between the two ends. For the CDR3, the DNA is TGTGCCAGCAGCTTAGCGCTCGGGGGGCTGGGTAATTCACCCCTCCACTTT. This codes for CASSLALGGLGNSPLHF.

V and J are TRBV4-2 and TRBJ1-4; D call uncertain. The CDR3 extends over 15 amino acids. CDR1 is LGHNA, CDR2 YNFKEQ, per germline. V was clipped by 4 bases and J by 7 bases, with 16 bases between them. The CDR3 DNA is TGTGCCAGCAGCCGCTTAAGCGGGGAGGGTGAAAAACTGTTTTTT. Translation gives CASSRLSGEGEKLFF.

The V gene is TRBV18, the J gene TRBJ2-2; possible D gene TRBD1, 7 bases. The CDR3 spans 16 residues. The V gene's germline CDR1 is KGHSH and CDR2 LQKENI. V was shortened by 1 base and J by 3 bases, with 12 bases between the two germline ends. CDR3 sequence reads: CASSPRRGADTGELFF. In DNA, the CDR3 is TGTGCCAGCTCACCACGCAGGGGGGCTGACACCGGGGAGCTGTTTTTT. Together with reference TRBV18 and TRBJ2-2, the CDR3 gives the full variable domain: NAGVMQNPRHLVRRRGQEARLRCSPMKGHSHVYWYRQLPEEGLKFMVYLQKENIIDESGMPKERFSAEFPKEGPSILRIQQVVRGDSAAYFCASSPRRGADTGELFFGEGSRLTVL.

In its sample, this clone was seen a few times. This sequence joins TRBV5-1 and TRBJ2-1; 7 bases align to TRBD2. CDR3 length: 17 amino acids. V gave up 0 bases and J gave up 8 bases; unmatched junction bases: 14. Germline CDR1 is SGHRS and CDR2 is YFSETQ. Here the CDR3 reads CASSLEGRESSVDEQFF. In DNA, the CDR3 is TGCGCCAGCAGCTTGGAAGGGCGGGAGTCTTCCGTGGATGAGCAGTTCTTC.